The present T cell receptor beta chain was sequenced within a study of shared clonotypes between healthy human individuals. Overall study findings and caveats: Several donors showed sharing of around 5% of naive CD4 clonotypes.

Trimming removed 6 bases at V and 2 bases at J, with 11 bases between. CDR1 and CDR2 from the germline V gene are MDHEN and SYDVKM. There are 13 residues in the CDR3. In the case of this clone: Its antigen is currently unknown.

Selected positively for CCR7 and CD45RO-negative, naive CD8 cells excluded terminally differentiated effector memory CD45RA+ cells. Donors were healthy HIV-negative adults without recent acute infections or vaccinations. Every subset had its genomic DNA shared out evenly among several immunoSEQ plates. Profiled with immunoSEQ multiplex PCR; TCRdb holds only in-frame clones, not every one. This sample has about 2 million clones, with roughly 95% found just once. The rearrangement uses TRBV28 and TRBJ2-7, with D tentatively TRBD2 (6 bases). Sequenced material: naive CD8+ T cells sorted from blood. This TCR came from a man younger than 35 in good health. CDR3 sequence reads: CASRGDSTYEQYF. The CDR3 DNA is TGTGCCAGCAGAGGGGACTCGACCTACGAGCAGTACTTC.